This T cell receptor beta chain was found in a study of post-analysis software for immune sequencing data. Study-level points and caveats: Clustering by F measure revealed strong co-clustering among samples prepared together in one batch.

Regarding this clonotype: The antigen remains unidentified.

Sequencing libraries made from TCR beta cDNA carried unique molecular identifiers. A single record per CDR3 protein comes from TCRdb applying MiXCR to the PCR reads. The sample consists of about 770,000 distinct CDR3 sequences, around 45% of them appearing once. Sequencing was performed on blood. This receptor was taken from a girl aged 5-17 years with multiple sclerosis.

CDR3 loop: CASSSSGTGAHTF. The CDR3 bases are TGTGCCAGCAGCTCGTCCGGGACAGGGGCTCACACCTTC. The V and J genes are TRBV7-2 and TRBJ1-2; TRBD1 matches at 10 bases. The ends lost 4 bases at V and 12 bases at J; junction bases unmatched: 8. CDR1 and CDR2 from the germline V gene are SGHTA and FQGNSA. The CDR3 contains 13 residues.